Following are 2 T cell receptor beta chains from one sample sequenced in a study of blood T cell repertoires in COVID-19. Sequenced by immunoSEQ multiplex PCR; TCRdb stores in-frame clones only, minus some. Among 90,000 or so clones listed, over 65% were seen once. The sample consisted of peripheral blood. The source of these receptors is a human donor in a cohort sampled during active COVID-19.

This sequence joins TRBV4-1 and TRBJ1-2; D ambiguous. V was cut by 3 bases and J by 0 bases, with 11 bases left in between. The CDR3 is 15 residues long. The germline gives CDR1 MGHRA, CDR2 YSYEKL. CDR3 loop: CASSHAGLANYGYTF. In DNA, the CDR3 is TGCGCCAGCAGCCACGCCGGTTTAGCTAACTATGGCTACACCTTC.

The V call is TRBV7-8, the J call TRBJ2-5; TRBD1 is a possible D gene (6 bases). This CDR3 spans 15 amino acids. V was cut by 7 bases and J by 2 bases, with 17 bases left in between. From germline, CDR1 is SGHVS and CDR2 FQNEAQ. The CDR3 DNA reads TGTGCCAGCACCCGAATAAGGGGGTGGCAAGAGACCCAGTACTTC. Translation gives CASTRIRGWQETQYF.